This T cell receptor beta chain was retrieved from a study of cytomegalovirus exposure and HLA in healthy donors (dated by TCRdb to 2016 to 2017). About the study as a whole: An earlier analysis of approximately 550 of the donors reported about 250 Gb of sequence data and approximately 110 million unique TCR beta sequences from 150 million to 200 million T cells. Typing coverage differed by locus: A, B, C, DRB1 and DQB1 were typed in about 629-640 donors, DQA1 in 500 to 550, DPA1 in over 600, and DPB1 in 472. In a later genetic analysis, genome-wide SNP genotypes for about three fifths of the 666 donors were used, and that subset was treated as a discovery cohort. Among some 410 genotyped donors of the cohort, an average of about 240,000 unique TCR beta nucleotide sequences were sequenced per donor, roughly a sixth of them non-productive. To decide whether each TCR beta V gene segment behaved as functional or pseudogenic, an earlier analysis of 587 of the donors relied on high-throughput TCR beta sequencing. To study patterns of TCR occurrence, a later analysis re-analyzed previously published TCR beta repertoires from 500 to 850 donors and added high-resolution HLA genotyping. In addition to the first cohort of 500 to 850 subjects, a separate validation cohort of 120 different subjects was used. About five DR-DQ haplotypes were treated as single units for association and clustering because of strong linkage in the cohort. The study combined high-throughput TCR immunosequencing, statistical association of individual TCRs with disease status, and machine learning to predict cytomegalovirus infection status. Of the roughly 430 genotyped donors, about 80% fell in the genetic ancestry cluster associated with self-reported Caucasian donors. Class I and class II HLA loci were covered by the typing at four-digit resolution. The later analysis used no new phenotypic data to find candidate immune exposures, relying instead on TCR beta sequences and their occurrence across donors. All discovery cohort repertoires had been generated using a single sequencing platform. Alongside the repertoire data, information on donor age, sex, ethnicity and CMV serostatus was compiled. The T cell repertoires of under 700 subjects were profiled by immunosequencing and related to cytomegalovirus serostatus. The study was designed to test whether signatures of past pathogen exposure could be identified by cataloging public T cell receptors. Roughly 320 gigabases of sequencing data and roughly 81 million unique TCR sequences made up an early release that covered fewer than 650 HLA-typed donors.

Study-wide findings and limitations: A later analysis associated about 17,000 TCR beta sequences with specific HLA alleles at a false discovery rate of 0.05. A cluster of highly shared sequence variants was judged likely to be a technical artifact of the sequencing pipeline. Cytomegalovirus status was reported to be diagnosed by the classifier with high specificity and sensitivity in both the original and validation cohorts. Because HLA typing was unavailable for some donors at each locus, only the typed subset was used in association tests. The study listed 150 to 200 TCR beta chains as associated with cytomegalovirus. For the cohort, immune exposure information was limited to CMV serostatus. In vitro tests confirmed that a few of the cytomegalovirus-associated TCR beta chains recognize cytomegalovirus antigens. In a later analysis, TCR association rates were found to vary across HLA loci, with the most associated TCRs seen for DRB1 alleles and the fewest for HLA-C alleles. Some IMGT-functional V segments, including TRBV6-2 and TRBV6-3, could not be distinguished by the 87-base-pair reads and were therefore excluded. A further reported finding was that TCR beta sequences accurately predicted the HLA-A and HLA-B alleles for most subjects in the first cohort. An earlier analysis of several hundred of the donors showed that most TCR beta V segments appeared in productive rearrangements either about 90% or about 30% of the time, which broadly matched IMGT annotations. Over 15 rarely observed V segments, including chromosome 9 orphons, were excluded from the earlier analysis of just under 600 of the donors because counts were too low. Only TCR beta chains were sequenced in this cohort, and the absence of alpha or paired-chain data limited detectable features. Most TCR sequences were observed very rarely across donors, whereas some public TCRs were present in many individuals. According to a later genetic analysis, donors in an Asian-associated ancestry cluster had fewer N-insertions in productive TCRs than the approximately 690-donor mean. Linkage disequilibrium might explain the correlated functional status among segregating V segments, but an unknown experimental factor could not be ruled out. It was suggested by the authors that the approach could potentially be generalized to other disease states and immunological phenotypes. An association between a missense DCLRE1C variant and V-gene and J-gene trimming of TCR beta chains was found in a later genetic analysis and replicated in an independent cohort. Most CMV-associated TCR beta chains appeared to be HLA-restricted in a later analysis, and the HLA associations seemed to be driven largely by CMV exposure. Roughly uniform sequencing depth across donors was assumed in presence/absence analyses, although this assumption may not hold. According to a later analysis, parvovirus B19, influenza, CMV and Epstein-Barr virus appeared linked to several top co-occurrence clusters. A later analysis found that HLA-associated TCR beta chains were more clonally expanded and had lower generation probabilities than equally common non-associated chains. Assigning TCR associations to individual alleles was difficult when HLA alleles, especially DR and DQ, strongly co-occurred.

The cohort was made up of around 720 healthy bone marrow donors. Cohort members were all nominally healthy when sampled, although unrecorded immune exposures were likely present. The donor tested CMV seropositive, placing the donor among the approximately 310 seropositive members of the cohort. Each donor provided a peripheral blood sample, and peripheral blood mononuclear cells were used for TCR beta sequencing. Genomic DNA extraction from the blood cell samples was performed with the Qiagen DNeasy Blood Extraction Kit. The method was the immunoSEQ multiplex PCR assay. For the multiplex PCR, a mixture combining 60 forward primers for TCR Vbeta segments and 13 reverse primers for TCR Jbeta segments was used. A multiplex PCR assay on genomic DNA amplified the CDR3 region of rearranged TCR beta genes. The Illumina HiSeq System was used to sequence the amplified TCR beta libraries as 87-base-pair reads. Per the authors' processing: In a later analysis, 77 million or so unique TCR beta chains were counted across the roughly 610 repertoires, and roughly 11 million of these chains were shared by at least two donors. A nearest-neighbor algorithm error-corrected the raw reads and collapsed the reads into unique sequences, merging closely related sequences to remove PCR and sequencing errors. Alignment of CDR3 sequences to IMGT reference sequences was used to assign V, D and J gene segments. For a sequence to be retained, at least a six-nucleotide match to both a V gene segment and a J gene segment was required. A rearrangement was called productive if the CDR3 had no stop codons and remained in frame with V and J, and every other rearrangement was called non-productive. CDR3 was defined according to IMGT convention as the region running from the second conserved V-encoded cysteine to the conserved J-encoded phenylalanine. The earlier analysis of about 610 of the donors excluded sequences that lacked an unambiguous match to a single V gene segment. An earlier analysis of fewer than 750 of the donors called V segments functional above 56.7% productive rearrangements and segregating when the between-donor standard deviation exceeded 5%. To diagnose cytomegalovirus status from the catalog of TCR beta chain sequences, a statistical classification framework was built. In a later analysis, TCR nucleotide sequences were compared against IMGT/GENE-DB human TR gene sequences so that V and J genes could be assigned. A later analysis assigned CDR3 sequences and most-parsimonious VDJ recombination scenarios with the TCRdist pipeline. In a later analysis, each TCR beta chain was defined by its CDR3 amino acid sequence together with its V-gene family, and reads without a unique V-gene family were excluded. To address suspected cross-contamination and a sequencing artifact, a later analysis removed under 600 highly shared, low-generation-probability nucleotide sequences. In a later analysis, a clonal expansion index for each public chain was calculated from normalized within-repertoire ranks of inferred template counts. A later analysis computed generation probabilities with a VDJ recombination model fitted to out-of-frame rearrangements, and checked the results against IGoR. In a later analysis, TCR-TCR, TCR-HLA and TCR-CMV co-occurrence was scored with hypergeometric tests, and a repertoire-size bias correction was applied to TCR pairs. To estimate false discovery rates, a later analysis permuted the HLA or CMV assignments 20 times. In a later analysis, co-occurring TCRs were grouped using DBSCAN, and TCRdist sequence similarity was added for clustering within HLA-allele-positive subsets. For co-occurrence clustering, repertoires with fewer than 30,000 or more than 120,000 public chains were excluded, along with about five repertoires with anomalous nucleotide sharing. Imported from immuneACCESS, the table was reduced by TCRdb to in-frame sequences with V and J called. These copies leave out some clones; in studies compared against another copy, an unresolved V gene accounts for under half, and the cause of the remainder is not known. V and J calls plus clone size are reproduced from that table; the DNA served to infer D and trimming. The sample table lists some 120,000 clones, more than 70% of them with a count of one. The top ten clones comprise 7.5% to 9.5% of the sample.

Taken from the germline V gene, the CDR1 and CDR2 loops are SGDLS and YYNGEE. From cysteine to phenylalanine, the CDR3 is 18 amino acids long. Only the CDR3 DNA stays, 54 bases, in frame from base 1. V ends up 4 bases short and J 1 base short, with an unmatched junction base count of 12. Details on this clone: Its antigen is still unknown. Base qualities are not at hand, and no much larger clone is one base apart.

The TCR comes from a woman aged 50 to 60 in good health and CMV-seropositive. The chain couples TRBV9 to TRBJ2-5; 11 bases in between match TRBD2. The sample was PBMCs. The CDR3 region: CASSPKDGGTSGQETQYF. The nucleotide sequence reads TGTGCCAGCAGCCCTAAAGACGGCGGGACTAGCGGCCAAGAGACCCAGTACTTC. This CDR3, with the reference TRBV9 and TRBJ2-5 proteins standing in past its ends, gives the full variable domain DSGVTQTPKHLITATGQRVTLRCSPRSGDLSVYWYQQSLDQGLQFLIQYYNGEERAKGNILERFSAQQFPDLHSELNLSSLELGDSALYFCASSPKDGGTSGQETQYFGPGTRLLVL.